The rows below give T cell receptor beta chains drawn from one sample of a study of T cell responses to AZD1222 COVID-19 vaccine. This table comes from immunoSEQ multiplex PCR, and its TCRdb copy is limited to in-frame clones, with some not included. Counted here are roughly 120,000 clones, around 92% occurring once; the ten biggest clones make up roughly 13%. Sequenced material: peripheral blood, taken on day 0 of AZD1222 vaccination. The receptor set was obtained from an adult in good health. CDR3s include the opening cysteine and the closing phenylalanine or tryptophan. A D gene is named only where the DNA matches it firmly. Size is stated for part of the rows, as once, few or many counts, or as a class when the clone is expanded.

j_call d_call cdr3_length v_call clone_size cdr3_nt cdr3_aa
TRBJ1-5 NA 15 TRBV19 NA TGTGCCAGTAGGGACCGTACTTTTAGCAATCAGCCCCAGCATTTT CASRDRTFSNQPQHF
TRBJ1-2 NA 16 TRBV27 NA TGTGCCAGCAGTTTGTCGCAGGCGTCCTTAATCTATGGCTACACCTTC CASSLSQASLIYGYTF
TRBJ2-7 NA 15 TRBV5-1 NA TGCGCCAGCAGGCGTACGGGACGGGCTATTAACGAGCAGTACTTC CASRRTGRAINEQYF
TRBJ2-2 NA 15 TRBV6-2/TRBV6-3 NA TGTGCCAGCAGTTACGACTGGGGGAACACCGGGGAGCTGTTTTTT CASSYDWGNTGELFF
TRBJ2-3 NA 16 TRBV7-2 NA TGTGCCAGCAGTTATACCAGGACCCGATTAGGGGATACGCAGTATTTT CASSYTRTRLGDTQYF
TRBJ1-1 NA 13 TRBV14 NA TGTGCCAGCAGCCAATTTGCTCGGACTGAAGCTTTCTTT CASSQFARTEAFF
TRBJ2-2 NA 17 TRBV9 NA TGTGCCAGCAGCGGGGCTGGGGGGGCCCCGAACACCGGGGAGCTGTTTTTT CASSGAGGAPNTGELFF
TRBJ2-3 NA 12 TRBV28 once TGTGCCACTCAGGGGCCGGCAGATACGCAGTATTTT CATQGPADTQYF
TRBJ2-7 NA 12 TRBV6-5 NA TGTGCCAGCTTTAACAGTTTCTCCGAGCAGTACTTC CASFNSFSEQYF
TRBJ1-5 TRBD1 14 TRBV27 NA TGTGCCAGCAGTTTCGGACAGGGACATCAGCCCCAGCATTTT CASSFGQGHQPQHF
TRBJ2-7 TRBD1 15 TRBV19 NA TGTGCCAGTAGCAATGCCGGGACAGGGGGATACGAGCAGTACTTC CASSNAGTGGYEQYF
TRBJ2-1 NA 17 TRBV5-3 NA TGTGCCAGAAATTTTGAATATGGGACAAGCTCCTACAATGAGCAGTTCTTC CARNFEYGTSSYNEQFF
TRBJ2-7 TRBD2 16 TRBV16 NA TGTGCCAGCAGCCATACTCCGGGAGGAGGCCCCACGGAGCAGTACTTC CASSHTPGGGPTEQYF
TRBJ2-2 NA 20 TRBV4-1 NA TGCGCCAGCAGCCAACCTATCTACAGGGGCGGGGCTAGCGGGACCGGGGAGCTGTTTTTT CASSQPIYRGGASGTGELFF
TRBJ1-5 TRBD1 12 TRBV12-5 NA TGTGCTAGTGGTCTACAGGGGCAGCCCCAGCATTTT CASGLQGQPQHF
TRBJ1-6 TRBD1 18 TRBV11-2 NA TGTGCCAGCAGCTTAGTAGGTCCCGGGACAGGGGGCAATTCACCCCTCCACTTT CASSLVGPGTGGNSPLHF
TRBJ1-2 NA 17 TRBV4-3 NA TGCGCCAGCAGCCAATACCTTTTAACACAGGAGAACTATGGCTACACCTTC CASSQYLLTQENYGYTF
TRBJ1-2 TRBD1 15 TRBV4-1 NA TGCGCCAGCAGCCAAGATAGGACAGGGGGCGATGGCTACACCTTC CASSQDRTGGDGYTF
TRBJ1-3 NA 14 TRBV7-8 NA TGTGCCAGCAGCTTAGAGAGGGGGGGAAACACCATATATTTT CASSLERGGNTIYF
TRBJ2-4 TRBD2 18 TRBV7-2 NA TGTGCCAGCAGCGGGGGGACTAGCGGGAGGTGGGCCAAAAACATTCAGTACTTC CASSGGTSGRWAKNIQYF
TRBJ1-5 NA 15 TRBV27 NA TGTGCCAGCAGTTTATCAGGGTGGGAACTTCAGCCCCAGCATTTT CASSLSGWELQPQHF
TRBJ1-3 NA 14 TRBV7-9 once TGTGCCAGCAGCCCAAAGGAAAGGACCGCGGCCATATATTTT CASSPKERTAAIYF
TRBJ1-5 TRBD1 22 TRBV18 NA TGTGCCAGCTCACCACTTAGTCCGCCCCGCCGGGACAGGCGTTATAGCAATCAGCCCCAGCATTTT CASSPLSPPRRDRRYSNQPQHF
TRBJ2-7 TRBD2 16 TRBV4-1 few TGCGCCAGCAGCCAACACCGGACTAGCGGGAACTACGAGCAGTACTTC CASSQHRTSGNYEQYF
TRBJ1-2 NA 13 TRBV28 NA TGTGCCAGCAGTGTGGGCAGTGAATATGGCTACACCTTC CASSVGSEYGYTF
TRBJ1-2 TRBD1 15 TRBV10-2 once TGCGCCAGCAGCGGACAGGAACCTCTTTCGGGTGGCTACACCTTC CASSGQEPLSGGYTF
TRBJ1-2 NA 14 TRBV3-1/TRBV3-2 NA TGTGCCAGCAGCCCCTGGGTCCGGGCGGAAGGCTACACCTTC CASSPWVRAEGYTF
TRBJ2-1 TRBD2 14 TRBV7-6 NA TGTGCCAGCAGCTTTAGCGGGGGGAACAATGAGCAGTTCTTC CASSFSGGNNEQFF
TRBJ1-1 NA 16 TRBV18 once TGTGCCAGCTCACCAAAGACAGGACCGGGGGCCACTGAAGCTTTCTTT CASSPKTGPGATEAFF
TRBJ2-5 NA 15 TRBV5-4 NA TGTGCCAGCAGTTTCGGCTCCTACGATGGAGAGACCCAGTACTTC CASSFGSYDGETQYF
TRBJ1-5 NA 14 TRBV4-1 NA TGCGCCAGCAGCCAAGGGGTTAGCAATCAGCCCCAGCATTTT CASSQGVSNQPQHF
TRBJ2-1 TRBD1 18 TRBV7-2 once TGTGCCAGCAGCTTAGCGGTGGGGCAGGGGGCTATCTACAATGAGCAGTTCTTC CASSLAVGQGAIYNEQFF
TRBJ2-5 NA 15 TRBV10-3 NA TGTGCCATCAGTGAGGGGGGGCTCCACCAAGAGACCCAGTACTTC CAISEGGLHQETQYF
TRBJ1-1 NA 13 TRBV30 NA NA CASSGQGDTEAFF
TRBJ2-7 NA 13 TRBV4-3 NA TGCGCCAGCAGCCAAGAATTGGGGCACGAGCAGTACTTC CASSQELGHEQYF
TRBJ2-5 TRBD2 13 TRBV5-1 NA TGCGCCAGCAGCTTCGGAGCGGGGGAGACCCAGTACTTC CASSFGAGETQYF
TRBJ2-3 NA 15 TRBV6-2/TRBV6-3 NA TGTGCCAGCAGTTACTCGTCGCAGCTCACAGATACGCAGTATTTT CASSYSSQLTDTQYF
TRBJ1-6 NA 14 TRBV5-4 NA TGTGCCAGCAGCTTGGTGGACGTTAATTCACCCCTCCACTTT CASSLVDVNSPLHF
TRBJ1-1 TRBD1 15 TRBV5-1 NA TGCGCCAGCAGCTTAGAAACTGGACAGGACACTGAAGCTTTCTTT CASSLETGQDTEAFF
TRBJ1-5 NA 14 TRBV4-1 NA TGCGCCAGCAGCCACCTAGGGAAAAATCAGCCCCAGCATTTT CASSHLGKNQPQHF
TRBJ2-7 NA 14 TRBV9 NA TGTGCCAGCAGCCCCAGTGGGGGTCCCTACGAGCAGTACTTC CASSPSGGPYEQYF
TRBJ1-1 NA 14 TRBV2 once TGTGCCAGCAGTGCCGAGGGGATGAACACTGAAGCTTTCTTT CASSAEGMNTEAFF
TRBJ1-1 NA 12 TRBV6-5 NA TGTGCCAGCAATACAGGGAACACTGAAGCTTTCTTT CASNTGNTEAFF
TRBJ2-3 NA 14 TRBV10-3 NA TGTGCCATCAAGGCGGCTTTTCAAACAGATACGCAGTATTTT CAIKAAFQTDTQYF
TRBJ2-5 TRBD1 18 TRBV9 NA TGTGCCAGCAGCGTTAGCACCTCCGGGACAGTAGGGCAAGAGACCCAGTACTTC CASSVSTSGTVGQETQYF
TRBJ2-1 NA 16 TRBV6-5 NA TGTGCCAGCAGTTCTCAGGGGTCCCGGTCCTACAATGAGCAGTTCTTC CASSSQGSRSYNEQFF
TRBJ1-2 NA 14 TRBV5-1 NA TGCGCCAGCAGCCTACAACAGGGTGGTGATGGCTACACCTTC CASSLQQGGDGYTF
TRBJ2-1 TRBD1 13 TRBV12-3/TRBV12-4 NA TGTGCCAGCAGTCGGGACAGGTCGGATGAGCAGTTCTTC CASSRDRSDEQFF
TRBJ1-6 NA 13 TRBV30 few TGTGCCTGCTTCTGGCTGGATAATTCACCCCTCCACTTT CACFWLDNSPLHF
TRBJ1-2 NA 11 TRBV14 NA TGTGCCAGCAGCCAAACGGCCAGGTTAACCTTC CASSQTARLTF
TRBJ1-3 NA 14 TRBV5-1 NA TGCGCCAGCAGCTTGGCCGGGTATGGCAACACCATATATTTT CASSLAGYGNTIYF
TRBJ1-5 NA 15 TRBV4-1 NA TGCGCCAGCAGCCAAGTCAACAGGGAGGATCAGCCCCAGCATTTT CASSQVNREDQPQHF
TRBJ1-1 NA 9 TRBV30 NA TGTGCCTGTAACACTGAAGCTTTCTTT CACNTEAFF
TRBJ1-4 TRBD1 15 TRBV9 NA TGTGCCAGCAGCCCGACAGGGACAACTAATGAAAAACTGTTTTTT CASSPTGTTNEKLFF
TRBJ1-1 TRBD1 16 TRBV5-1 NA TGCGCCAGCAGCTTGGGACAGGGGAGATTGTATACTGAAGCTTTCTTT CASSLGQGRLYTEAFF
TRBJ1-2 TRBD1 16 TRBV5-1 once TGCGCCAGCAGCCCCCCCCCGGGACAGGAGAACTATGGCTACACCTTC CASSPPPGQENYGYTF
TRBJ2-7 NA 11 TRBV6-2/TRBV6-3 NA TGTGCCAGCAGCCAAACCTACGAGCAGTACTTC CASSQTYEQYF
TRBJ1-2 NA 16 TRBV27 once TGTGCCAGCAGCGCAAGAGAGACGCTAACTAACTATGGCTACACCTTC CASSARETLTNYGYTF